This TCR beta chain was identified in a study of CD8 T cells in Susac syndrome. RNA totalling about 0.5 to 1 ug underwent reverse transcription with random hexamers. TCR beta CDR3 was amplified by immunoSEQ covering 54 Vbeta and 13 Jbeta. TCRdb fed the immunoSEQ multiplex PCR reads into MiXCR, producing one record per CDR3 protein. The table shows approximately 210,000 distinct CDR3 sequences, with approximately 94% occurring only once. Recently defined diagnostic criteria classed the Susac syndrome patients as definite or probable. The CD8+ and CD4+ T cells were negatively isolated, with the TEMRA cells enriched by FACS. Germline V CDR1 and CDR2: LGHNA, YSLEER. Trimming at V came to 8 bases and at J to 3 bases, leaving 12 bases not matched to a gene. The CDR3 consists of 17 residues.

What was sequenced was CD4+ T cells from PBMCs. This clonotype was sampled from a human donor with Susac syndrome. V usage is TRBV4-3 and J usage is TRBJ2-1; TRBD2 aligns across 11 bases. The CDR3 is CASPRGSGGENYNEQFF. CDR3 nucleotides: TGCGCCAGCCCCCGGGGTAGCGGGGGGGAAAACTACAATGAGCAGTTCTTC.